The clone carrying this TCR beta chain was seen a single time. Its antigen is not identified. The data stem from a study of cytomegalovirus exposure and HLA in healthy donors. At the level of the study: Out of about 360 genotyped donors, about 81% belonged to the Caucasian-associated ancestry cluster.

The PCR had 60 Vbeta and 13 Jbeta primers. Profiled with immunoSEQ multiplex PCR; TCRdb holds only in-frame clones, not every one. This sample yields about 110,000 clones, of which over 65% are seen a single time; around an eighth belongs to the top ten. General study results and limits: Reportedly, a later analysis found an Asian-associated ancestry cluster had fewer N-insertions than the approximately 640-donor mean. Per published accounts, TCR beta sequences correctly predicted the HLA-A and HLA-B alleles of most subjects.

Germline CDR1 reads SGDLS; CDR2 reads YYNGEE. Germline trimming cut 0 bases from V and 0 bases from J; bases unmatched to any gene: 7. The CDR3 is 19 amino acids. This chain links TRBV9 with TRBJ2-1, with TRBD2 identical over 12 bases. The specimen was PBMCs. This clonotype was sampled from a man in his thirties or forties in good health and CMV-seropositive. The CDR3 protein is CASSVGLAGATSSYNEQFF. The CDR3 bases are TGTGCCAGCAGCGTAGGACTAGCGGGGGCCACGAGCTCCTACAATGAGCAGTTCTTC.